These 27 T cell receptor beta chains originate from one sample sequenced in a study of vaccination and CD4 T cells after COVID-19. These receptors have no identified antigens. The Oncomine TCR Beta short-read assay was what sequenced the DNA obtained from cultured CD4+ T cells. A single record per CDR3 protein comes from TCRdb applying MiXCR to the PCR reads. The table includes about 20,000 distinct CDR3 sequences, around 52% detected once. Specified treatment: roughly nine-day PBMC culture with coronavirus spike peptide pools or control peptides (ViraFEST assay). Sequenced sample: CD4+ T cells from blood, cultured in vitro. The origin of the receptors is a human donor who had recovered from COVID-19.

This clonotype was seen only a few times. V is TRBV20-1 and J is TRBJ2-3; D remains unclear. The V gene's germline CDR1 is DFQATT and CDR2 SNEGSKA (reference sequence). The CDR3 is made up of 16 amino acids. With 6 bases removed from V and 6 bases from J, the gap between germline ends came to 25 bases. CDR3 protein: CSAAIARNTVTDTQYF. In DNA, the CDR3 is TGCAGTGCCGCCATCGCTCGGAATACCGTTACGGATACGCAGTATTTT.

V and J are TRBV24-1 and TRBJ2-2; 9 positions match TRBD1. Per germline, CDR1 KGHDR and CDR2 SFDVKD. This CDR3 has 20 amino acids. Losses at the gene ends were 3 bases for V and 1 base for J; bases not matched to a gene: 14. The DNA of the CDR3 is TGTGCCACCAGTGATCCCCCGACAGGGGGTAGGGGATTGAACACCGGGGAGCTGTTTTTT. This translates into CATSDPPTGGRGLNTGELFF.

The chain couples TRBV24-1 to TRBJ2-5; a possible D gene is TRBD1 (6 bases). Looked up from germline, CDR1 is KGHDR and CDR2 is SFDVKD. The CDR3 length is 17 residues. V lost 0 bases and J lost 1, with 14 bases in between. As DNA, the CDR3 is TGTGCCACCAGTGATTTGCAGGGCAGGGGATCCCAAGAGACCCAGTACTTC. It translates to CATSDLQGRGSQETQYF.

This clonotype appeared a few times. The J gene is TRBJ2-7, the V gene TRBV27, with TRBD2 identical over 10 bases. The junction had 6 bases not matched to a gene; V was cut back by 5 bases and J by 5 bases. This CDR3 region has 14 residues. Germline-derived CDR1 and CDR2 are MNHEY and SMNVEV (reference sequence). DNA of the CDR3: TGTGCCAGCAGTAGAGTAGCGGGGGGCCACGAGCAGTACTTC. It is translated as CASSRVAGGHEQYF.

This clonotype was counted between two and nine times. The chain recombines TRBV4-3 with TRBJ1-2, with D tentatively TRBD1 (5 bases). The CDR3 contains 14 residues. V lost 0 bases, J lost 4 bases, and 9 bases lay in between. The germline V gene has CDR1 LGHNA and CDR2 YSLEER. In DNA, the CDR3 is TGCGCCAGCAGCCAAGAGGGCAGGGCCTATGGCTACACCTTC. It is translated as CASSQEGRAYGYTF.

V is TRBV11-3 and J is TRBJ2-3, with D unresolved. Trimming cost V 0 bases and J 2 bases, with 6 bases left between them. In germline, CDR1 is SGHNT, CDR2 YENEEA. The CDR3 extends over 14 amino acids. The CDR3 here is CASSLDPSTDTQYF. CDR3 coding DNA: TGTGCCAGCAGCTTAGATCCCTCCACAGATACGCAGTATTTT.

The chain combines TRBV12-3 or TRBV12-4 with TRBJ2-7; D ambiguous. The CDR3 extends over 13 amino acids. Trimming took off 6 bases at V and 4 bases at J, with 13 bases between the two ends. CDR3 sequence reads: CASSGDGSYEQYF. CDR3 sequence (DNA): TGTGCCAGCAGCGGAGATGGTAGTTACGAGCAGTACTTC.

The rearrangement joins TRBV6-5 to TRBJ2-5; D is tentatively TRBD1 or TRBD2 (6 bases each). From germline, CDR1 is MNHEY and CDR2 SVGAGI. Trimming took 4 bases from V and 4 from J, leaving 10 bases between them. The CDR3 is 13 residues long. In DNA, the CDR3 is TGTGCCAGCAGTTCGCCGGGGGCAGAGACCCAGTACTTC. Translating it yields CASSSPGAETQYF.

The chain has TRBV20-1 and TRBJ1-1, with D tentatively TRBD1 (6 bases). Deletions cut 4 bases from V and 0 bases from J, with 18 bases between. Per germline, CDR1 DFQATT and CDR2 SNEGSKA (reference sequence). The CDR3 extends over 16 amino acids. The CDR3 here is CSAKNGRKGVNTEAFF. The CDR3 DNA is TGCAGTGCTAAAAATGGAAGGAAGGGGGTGAACACTGAAGCTTTCTTT.

This clonotype showed up just a few times. V is TRBV7-2 and J is TRBJ2-5; D gene uncertain. Trimming removed 2 bases at V and 5 bases at J, with 9 bases between. This CDR3 has 13 amino acids. Per the germline V gene, CDR1 is SGHTA and CDR2 is FQGNSA. For the CDR3, the DNA is TGTGCCAGCAGCTTAAGCAAGCAGGAGACCCAGTACTTC. It yields the protein CASSLSKQETQYF.

This chain links TRBV20-1 with TRBJ1-2; a weak D match, TRBD1 (6 bases). The ends were cut back, 5 bases at V and 1 base at J, with 17 bases in the middle. This CDR3 has 15 amino acids. From germline, CDR1 is DFQATT and CDR2 SNEGSKA (reference sequence). The CDR3 sequence: CSARPTGAINYGYTF. DNA for the CDR3: TGCAGTGCTCGGCCAACGGGGGCGATTAACTATGGCTACACCTTC.

This rearrangement joins TRBV5-1 to TRBJ1-1; D remains unclear. CDR3 length: 15 residues. Trimming removed 3 bases at V and 0 bases at J, with 12 bases between. Germline lookup yields CDR1 SGHRS and CDR2 YFSETQ. The CDR3 loop is CASSSRGDMNTEAFF. The DNA of the CDR3 is TGCGCCAGCAGCTCCCGGGGAGACATGAACACTGAAGCTTTCTTT. The full variable domain, rest sourced from reference TRBV5-1 and TRBJ1-1, is KAGVTQTPRYLIKTRGQQVTLSCSPISGHRSVSWYQQTPGQGLQFLFEYFSETQRNKGNFPGRFSGRQFSNSRSEMNVSTLELGDSALYLCASSSRGDMNTEAFFGQGTRLTVV.

The gene calls are TRBV14 and TRBJ2-5, with 7 bases aligning to TRBD1. The CDR3 spans 14 residues. Germline V lookup: CDR1 SGHDN, CDR2 FVKESK. V trimming: 5 bases; J trimming: 4 bases; junction bases outside the gene matches: 7. This chain's CDR3 is CASSGSWTGETQYF. The CDR3 nucleotides read TGTGCCAGCAGCGGGTCCTGGACAGGAGAGACCCAGTACTTC.

J is TRBJ2-5 and V is TRBV27; D is uncertain. Germline loops: CDR1 MNHEY, CDR2 SMNVEV (reference sequence). V gave up 3 bases and J gave up 4 bases, with 9 bases separating them. CDR3 size: 13 residues. In nucleotides, the CDR3 is TGTGCCAGCAGTTTTGGATGGAGAGAGACCCAGTACTTC. Translation gives CASSFGWRETQYF.

This clonotype was counted a few times. The CDR3 loop is CASSLSSWNNSPLHF. DNA for the CDR3: TGTGCCAGCAGCTTATCCAGTTGGAACAATTCACCCCTCCACTTT. The chain joins TRBV7-9 to TRBJ1-6; D not resolved. The V and J ends lost 2 bases and 7 bases respectively, with 12 bases between them. The CDR3 runs 15 residues. Germline V gene lookup returns CDR1 SEHNR and CDR2 FQNEAQ (reference sequence).

V gene TRBV20-1 combines with J gene TRBJ2-1, with 8 nucleotides matching TRBD2. The germline gives CDR1 DFQATT, CDR2 SNEGSKA (reference sequence). V was clipped by 5 bases and J by 4 bases; unmatched bases: 13. This CDR3 is 16 amino acids long. The CDR3 loop is CSARSARAGVYNEQFF. CDR3 DNA sequence: TGCAGTGCTCGAAGTGCTCGAGCGGGAGTTTACAATGAGCAGTTCTTC.

The chain recombines TRBV7-2 with TRBJ2-7; D not resolved. From germline, CDR1 is SGHTA and CDR2 FQGNSA. The CDR3 length is 13 residues. With 3 bases removed from V and 1 base from J, the gap between germline ends came to 7 bases. The CDR3 sequence is CASSLVESYEQYF. CDR3 bases: TGTGCCAGCAGCTTGGTAGAATCCTACGAGCAGTACTTC.

This clonotype came up a few times. This chain links TRBV7-3 with TRBJ2-2; weak D call: TRBD2 (5 bases). The CDR3 has 14 residues. V was shortened by 5 bases and J by 5 bases, with 12 bases between the two germline ends. The V gene's germline CDR1 is SGHTA and CDR2 FQGTGA. CDR3 region: CASSEHRGTGELFF. Written as DNA, the CDR3 is TGTGCCAGCAGCGAACATAGAGGGACCGGGGAGCTGTTTTTT.

J is TRBJ1-2 and V is TRBV6-5, with D uncertain. The CDR3 length is 14 residues. Germline loops: CDR1 MNHEY, CDR2 SVGAGI. Trimming shortened V by 0 bases and J by 1 base, and 6 bases separated the two germline ends. The CDR3 loop reads CASSYSSDNYGYTF. The CDR3 DNA is TGTGCCAGCAGTTACTCGTCAGATAACTATGGCTACACCTTC.

This chain connects TRBV20-1 to TRBJ2-2; D may be TRBD2 (5 bases). CDR3 size: 13 residues. CDR1 and CDR2 (germline): DFQATT, SNEGSKA (reference sequence). V lost 6 bases and J lost 4, with 12 bases in between. CDR3 coding DNA: TGCAGTGCCCCTTCAGGACTCACCGGGGAGCTGTTTTTT. It encodes CSAPSGLTGELFF.

The DNA for the CDR3 is TGTGCCAGCAGTTCGTTGCTCATATCCTACGAGCAGTACTTC. This encodes CASSSLLISYEQYF. The chain is built from TRBV6-5 and TRBJ2-7, with D uncertain. This CDR3 region has 14 residues. V was clipped by 4 bases and J by 1 base, with 11 bases between them. Germline V lookup: CDR1 MNHEY, CDR2 SVGAGI.

This clonotype was counted between two and nine times. The rearrangement joins TRBV12-5 to TRBJ1-5; 7 bases align to TRBD1. From germline, CDR1 is LGHNT and CDR2 FRNRAP. The CDR3 length is 14 residues. The V gene end was trimmed by 7 bases and the J gene end by 7 bases; junction bases not matched to a gene: 10. CDR3 sequence (DNA): TGTGCTAGTGCCCTAGACAGGGTAAAGCAGCCCCAGCATTTT. Translated: CASALDRVKQPQHF.

This chain connects TRBV12-3 or TRBV12-4 to TRBJ1-1, with TRBD1 matching over 7 bases. The CDR3 runs to 13 residues. V lost 3 bases and J lost 5; bases outside the gene matches: 3. CDR3 sequence (DNA): TGTGCCAGCAGTTTGGGGACAGAGACTGAAGCTTTCTTT. This encodes CASSLGTETEAFF.

This rearrangement joins TRBV20-1 to TRBJ1-1; D gene uncertain. This CDR3 has 13 amino acids. Germline CDR1 and CDR2: DFQATT and SNEGSKA (reference sequence). Trimming removed 3 bases from V and 1 base from J, with 9 bases in between. The CDR3 DNA reads as TGCAGTGCTAGCCCTACTCGGAACACTGAAGCTTTCTTT. Translating it yields CSASPTRNTEAFF.

The chain recombines TRBV7-2 with TRBJ2-2; D is uncertain. The germline V and J ends were trimmed by 0 bases and 7 bases, with 9 bases remaining between them. The CDR3 is 14 amino acids. In germline, CDR1 is SGHTA, CDR2 FQGNSA. The CDR3 protein is CASSLARWGGELFF. As DNA, the CDR3 is TGTGCCAGCAGCTTAGCTCGGTGGGGCGGGGAGCTGTTTTTT.

V gene TRBV6-1 combines with J gene TRBJ2-5; D assignment may be TRBD1 or TRBD2 (6 bases each). Trimming took 8 bases from V and 2 from J, leaving 18 bases between them. This CDR3 has 15 amino acids. Germline CDR1 MNHNS, CDR2 SASEGT. The CDR3 region has the DNA TGTGCCAGCCCCGAGTCGGGGGCGGTGCAAGAGACCCAGTACTTC. Translated, it gives CASPESGAVQETQYF.

The genes are TRBV20-1 and TRBJ1-5, with D unresolved. The CDR3 is made up of 13 amino acids. The V end was cut by 6 bases, the J end by 2 bases, with 11 bases between. In germline, CDR1 is DFQATT, CDR2 SNEGSKA (reference sequence). The CDR3 DNA follows: TGCAGTGCCTCGAAAGAAGGCAATCAGCCCCAGCATTTT. As protein: CSASKEGNQPQHF.